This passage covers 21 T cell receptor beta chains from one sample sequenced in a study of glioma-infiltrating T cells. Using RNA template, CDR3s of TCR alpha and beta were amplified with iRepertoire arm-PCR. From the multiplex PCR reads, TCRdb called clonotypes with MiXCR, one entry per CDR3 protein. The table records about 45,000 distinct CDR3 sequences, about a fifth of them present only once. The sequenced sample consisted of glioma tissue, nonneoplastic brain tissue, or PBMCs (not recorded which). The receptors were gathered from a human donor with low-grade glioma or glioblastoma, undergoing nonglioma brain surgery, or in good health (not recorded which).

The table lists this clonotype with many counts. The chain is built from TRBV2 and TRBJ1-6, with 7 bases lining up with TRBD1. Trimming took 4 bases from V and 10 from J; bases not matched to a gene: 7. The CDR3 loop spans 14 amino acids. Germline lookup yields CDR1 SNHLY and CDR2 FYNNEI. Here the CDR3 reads CASSVTGVGSPLHF. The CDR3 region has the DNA TGTGCCAGCAGTGTTACAGGGGTTGGATCACCCCTCCACTTT.

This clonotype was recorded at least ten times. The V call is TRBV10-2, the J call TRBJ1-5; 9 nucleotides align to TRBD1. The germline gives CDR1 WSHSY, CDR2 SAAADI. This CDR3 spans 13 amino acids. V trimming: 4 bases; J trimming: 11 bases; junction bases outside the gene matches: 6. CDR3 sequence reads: CASSAGQGLAQHF. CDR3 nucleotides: TGCGCCAGCAGTGCAGGACAGGGGCTGGCCCAGCATTTT.

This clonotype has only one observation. CDR3 in amino acids: CSATSGGPGNEQFF. CDR3 coding DNA: TGCAGTGCCACTAGCGGGGGTCCCGGAAATGAGCAGTTCTTC. The chain uses TRBV20-1 and TRBJ2-1; 11 positions agree with TRBD2. This CDR3 region has 14 residues. In germline, CDR1 is DFQATT, CDR2 SNEGSKA (reference sequence). With 6 bases clipped from V and 7 bases from J, the junction kept 8 bases outside the gene matches.

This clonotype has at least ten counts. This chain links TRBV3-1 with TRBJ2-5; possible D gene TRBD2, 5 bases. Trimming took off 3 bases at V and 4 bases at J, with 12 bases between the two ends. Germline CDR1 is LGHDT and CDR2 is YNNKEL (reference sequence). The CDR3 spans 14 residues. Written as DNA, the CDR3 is TGTGCCAGCAGCCATCGAGGGCCCCCAGAGACCCAGTACTTC. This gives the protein CASSHRGPPETQYF.

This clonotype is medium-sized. CDR3 nucleotide sequence: TGTGCCAGCAGTTTCAACGGGACTAGGGTTGAGCAGTTCTTC. It encodes CASSFNGTRVEQFF. This chain connects TRBV6-2 or TRBV6-3 to TRBJ2-1; 8 bases line up with TRBD2. Germline lookup yields CDR1 MNHEY and CDR2 SVGEGT. V was pared by 4 bases and J by 9 bases, with 8 bases of the junction left unmatched. The CDR3 consists of 14 residues.

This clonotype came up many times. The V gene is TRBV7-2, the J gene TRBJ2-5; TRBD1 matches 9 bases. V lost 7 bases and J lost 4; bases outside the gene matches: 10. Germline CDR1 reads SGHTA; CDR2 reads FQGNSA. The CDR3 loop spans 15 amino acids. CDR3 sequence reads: CASTKTGTGPETQYF. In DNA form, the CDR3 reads TGTGCCAGCACCAAAACCGGGACAGGGCCAGAGACCCAGTACTTC.

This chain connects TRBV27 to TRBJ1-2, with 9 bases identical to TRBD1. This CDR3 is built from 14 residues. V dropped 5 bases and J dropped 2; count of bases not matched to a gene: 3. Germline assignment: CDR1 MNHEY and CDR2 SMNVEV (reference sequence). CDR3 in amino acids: CASSKGQGNYGYTF. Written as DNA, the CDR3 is TGTGCCAGCAGTAAGGGACAGGGCAACTATGGCTACACCTTC.

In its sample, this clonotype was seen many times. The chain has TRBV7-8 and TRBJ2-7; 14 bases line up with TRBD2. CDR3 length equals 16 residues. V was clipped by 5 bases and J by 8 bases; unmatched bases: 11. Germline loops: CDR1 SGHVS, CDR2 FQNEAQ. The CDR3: CASSPGTSGSALKQYF. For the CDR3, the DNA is TGTGCCAGCAGCCCAGGGACTAGCGGGAGTGCATTAAAGCAGTACTTC.

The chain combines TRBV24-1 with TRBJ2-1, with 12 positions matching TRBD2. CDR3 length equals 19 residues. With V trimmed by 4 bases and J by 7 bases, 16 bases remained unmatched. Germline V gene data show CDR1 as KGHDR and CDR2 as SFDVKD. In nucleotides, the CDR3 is TGTGCCACCAGTGAAGTAACTAGCGGGGGGCTATTCGGTGTAAATGAGCAGTTCTTC. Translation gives CATSEVTSGGLFGVNEQFF.

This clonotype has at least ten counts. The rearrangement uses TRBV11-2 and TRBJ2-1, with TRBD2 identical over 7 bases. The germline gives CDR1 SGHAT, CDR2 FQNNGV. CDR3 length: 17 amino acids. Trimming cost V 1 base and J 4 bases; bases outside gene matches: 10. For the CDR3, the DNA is TGTGCCAGCAGCTTAGGTTCTGCGCTAGCGGATTACAATGAGCAGTTCTTC. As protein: CASSLGSALADYNEQFF.

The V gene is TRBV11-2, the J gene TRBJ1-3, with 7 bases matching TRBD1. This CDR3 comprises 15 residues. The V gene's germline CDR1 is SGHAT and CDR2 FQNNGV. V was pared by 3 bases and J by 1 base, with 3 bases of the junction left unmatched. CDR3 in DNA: TGTGCCAGCAGCTTGGGGACAGCGTCTGGAAACACCATATATTTT. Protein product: CASSLGTASGNTIYF.

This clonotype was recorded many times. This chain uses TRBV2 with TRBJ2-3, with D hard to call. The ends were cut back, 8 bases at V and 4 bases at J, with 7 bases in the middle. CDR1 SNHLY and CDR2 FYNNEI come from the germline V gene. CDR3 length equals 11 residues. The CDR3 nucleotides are TGTGCCAGCCCTCGATCAGATACGCAGTATTTT. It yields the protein CASPRSDTQYF.

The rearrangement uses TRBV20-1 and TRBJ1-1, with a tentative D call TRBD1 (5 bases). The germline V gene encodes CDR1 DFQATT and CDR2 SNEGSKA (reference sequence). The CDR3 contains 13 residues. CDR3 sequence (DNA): TGCAGCGCTGTCTTTGTGGCAGGGACTAAAGCTTTCTTT. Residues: CSAVFVAGTKAFF.

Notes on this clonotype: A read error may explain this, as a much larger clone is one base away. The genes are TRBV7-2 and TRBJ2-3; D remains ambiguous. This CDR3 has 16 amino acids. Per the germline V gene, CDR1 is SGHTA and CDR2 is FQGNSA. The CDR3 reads CASSLEALPPTHTQYF. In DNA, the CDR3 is TGTGCCAGCAGCTTAGAGGCACTACCCCCCACACATACGCAGTATTTT.

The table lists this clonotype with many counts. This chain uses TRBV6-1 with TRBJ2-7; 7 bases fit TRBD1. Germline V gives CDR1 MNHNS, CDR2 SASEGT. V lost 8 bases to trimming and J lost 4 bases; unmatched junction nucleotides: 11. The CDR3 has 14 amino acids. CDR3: CASSWDSRSYEQYF. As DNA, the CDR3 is TGTGCCAGCTCTTGGGACAGCCGATCTTACGAGCAGTACTTC.

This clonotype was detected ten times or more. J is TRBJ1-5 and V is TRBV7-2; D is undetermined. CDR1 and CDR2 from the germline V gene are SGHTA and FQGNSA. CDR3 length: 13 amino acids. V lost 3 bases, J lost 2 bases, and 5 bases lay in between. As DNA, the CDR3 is TGTGCCAGCAGCTTCGTAGGCAATCAGCCCCAGCATTTT. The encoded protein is CASSFVGNQPQHF.

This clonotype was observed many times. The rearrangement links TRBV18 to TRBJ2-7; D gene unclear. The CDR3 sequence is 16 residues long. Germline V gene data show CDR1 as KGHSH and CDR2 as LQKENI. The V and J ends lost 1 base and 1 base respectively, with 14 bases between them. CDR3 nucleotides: TGTGCCAGCTCACCACAGCAGGCCTCATCATCCTACGAGCAGTACTTC. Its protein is CASSPQQASSSYEQYF. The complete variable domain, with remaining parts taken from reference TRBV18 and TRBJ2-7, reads NAGVMQNPRHLVRRRGQEARLRCSPMKGHSHVYWYRQLPEEGLKFMVYLQKENIIDESGMPKERFSAEFPKEGPSILRIQQVVRGDSAAYFCASSPQQASSSYEQYFGPGTRLTVT.

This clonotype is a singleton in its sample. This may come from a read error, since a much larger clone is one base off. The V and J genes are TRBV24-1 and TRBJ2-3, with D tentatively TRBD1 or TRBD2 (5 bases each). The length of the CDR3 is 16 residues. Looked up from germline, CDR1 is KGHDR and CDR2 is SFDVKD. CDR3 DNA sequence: TGTGCCATCAGTGATTTGCGAGGGGAGCGCACAGATACGCAGTATTTT. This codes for CAISDLRGERTDTQYF.

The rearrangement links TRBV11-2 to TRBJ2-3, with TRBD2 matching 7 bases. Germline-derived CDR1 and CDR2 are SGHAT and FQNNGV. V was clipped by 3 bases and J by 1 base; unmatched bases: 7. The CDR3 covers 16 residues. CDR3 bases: TGTGCCAGCAGCTTTTCGACGGGGGGACGCACAGATACGCAGTATTTT. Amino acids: CASSFSTGGRTDTQYF.

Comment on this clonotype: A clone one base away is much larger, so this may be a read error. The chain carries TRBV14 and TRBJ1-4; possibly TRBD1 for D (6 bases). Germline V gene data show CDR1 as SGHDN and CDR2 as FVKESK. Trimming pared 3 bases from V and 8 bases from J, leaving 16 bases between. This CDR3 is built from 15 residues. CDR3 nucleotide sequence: TGTGCCAGCAGCCACCGTCCAGGGGATAAGGAAAAACTGTTTTTT. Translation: CASSHRPGDKEKLFF.

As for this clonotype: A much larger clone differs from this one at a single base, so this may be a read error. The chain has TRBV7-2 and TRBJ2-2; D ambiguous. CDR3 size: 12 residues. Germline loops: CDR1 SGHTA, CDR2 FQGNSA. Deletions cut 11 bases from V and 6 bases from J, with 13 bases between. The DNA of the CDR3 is TGTGCCGGCGGCCCCGGGTCCGGGGAGCTGTTTTTT. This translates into CAGGPGSGELFF.